The sequence of this TCR beta chain was determined in a study of blood T cell repertoires in COVID-19. Germline V gene sequence: CDR1 MNHEY, CDR2 SVGAGI. Between the trimmed V and J ends, which lost 7 bases and 1 base, there was a span of 10 bases. This CDR3 region has 13 residues. Profiled with immunoSEQ multiplex PCR; TCRdb holds only in-frame clones, not every one. The table lists about 290,000 clones, around 90% of them singletons, with about 1.8% in the top ten. Sequenced material: PBMCs or T cells enriched from blood (not recorded which). V is TRBV6-5 and J is TRBJ1-1, with D uncertain. This clonotype was sampled from a woman between 40 and 55 years old who had recovered from COVID-19. DNA of the CDR3: TGTGCCAGCATGAAACAGCCGAACACTGAAGCTTTCTTT. Encoded protein: CASMKQPNTEAFF.